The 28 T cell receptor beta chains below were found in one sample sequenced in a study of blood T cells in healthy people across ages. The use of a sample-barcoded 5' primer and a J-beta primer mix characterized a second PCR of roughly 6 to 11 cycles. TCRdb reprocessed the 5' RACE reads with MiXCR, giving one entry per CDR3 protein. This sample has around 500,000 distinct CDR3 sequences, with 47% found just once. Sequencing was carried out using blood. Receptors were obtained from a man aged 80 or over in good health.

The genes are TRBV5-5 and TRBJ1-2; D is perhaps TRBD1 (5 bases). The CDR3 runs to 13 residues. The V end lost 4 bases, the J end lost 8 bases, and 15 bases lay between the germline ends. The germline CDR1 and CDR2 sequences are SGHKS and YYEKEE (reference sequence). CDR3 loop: CASSPAGSRGYTF. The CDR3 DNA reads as TGTGCCAGCAGCCCCGCAGGGTCGCGCGGCTACACCTTC.

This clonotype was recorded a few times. The CDR3 sequence is CSARENRGWLYEQYF. DNA for the CDR3: TGCAGTGCTAGAGAAAACAGGGGCTGGCTCTACGAGCAGTACTTC. The chain uses TRBV20-1 and TRBJ2-4; 7 positions match TRBD1. The last part of the DNA fits TRBJ2-7 better; the J call may be wrong. The CDR3 has 15 amino acids. Germline CDR1 DFQATT, CDR2 SNEGSKA (reference sequence).

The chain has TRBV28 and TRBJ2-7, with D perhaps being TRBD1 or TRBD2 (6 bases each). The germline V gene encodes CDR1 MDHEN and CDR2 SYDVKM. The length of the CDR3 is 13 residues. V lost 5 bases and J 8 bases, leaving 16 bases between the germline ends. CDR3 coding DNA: TGTGCCAGCAGTACCCTCTCCGGGGGCCAGCAGTACTTC. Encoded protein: CASSTLSGGQQYF.

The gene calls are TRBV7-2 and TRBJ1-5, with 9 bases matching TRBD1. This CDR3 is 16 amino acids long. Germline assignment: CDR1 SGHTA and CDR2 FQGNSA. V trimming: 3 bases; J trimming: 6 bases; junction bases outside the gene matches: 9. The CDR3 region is CASSFLGQGMVQPQHF. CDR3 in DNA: TGTGCCAGCAGCTTCCTGGGACAGGGAATGGTTCAGCCCCAGCATTTT.

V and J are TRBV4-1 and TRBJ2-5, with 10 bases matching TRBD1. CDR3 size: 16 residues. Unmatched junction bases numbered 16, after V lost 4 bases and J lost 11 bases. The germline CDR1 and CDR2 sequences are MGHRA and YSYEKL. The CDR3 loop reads CASSPLMGTGDSQQYF. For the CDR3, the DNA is TGCGCCAGCAGCCCCCTAATGGGGACAGGGGATTCCCAGCAGTACTTC.

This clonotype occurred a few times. The CDR3 coding sequence is TGTGCTAGTGCCCAAGATGGGAAGTATGGCTACACCTTC. Translating gives CASAQDGKYGYTF. This rearrangement joins TRBV12-5 to TRBJ1-2; D remains unclear. V lost 7 bases to trimming and J lost 5 bases, with 14 bases between them. The CDR3 runs to 13 residues. Germline V CDR1 and CDR2: LGHNT, FRNRAP.

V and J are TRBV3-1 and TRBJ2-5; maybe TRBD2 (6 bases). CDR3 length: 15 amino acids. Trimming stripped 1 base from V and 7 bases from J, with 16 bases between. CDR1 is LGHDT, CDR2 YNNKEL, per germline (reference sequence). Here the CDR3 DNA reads TGTGCCAGCAGCCAAGGTAGCGGCCTCGTGGGGACCCAGTACTTC. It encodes CASSQGSGLVGTQYF.

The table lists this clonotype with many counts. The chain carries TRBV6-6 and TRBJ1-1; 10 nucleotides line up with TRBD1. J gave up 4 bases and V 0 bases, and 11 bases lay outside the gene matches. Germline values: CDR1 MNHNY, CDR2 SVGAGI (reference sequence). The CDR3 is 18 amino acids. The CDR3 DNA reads TGTGCCAGCAGTTACTCGGTGCACCGACAGGGGGCGAGCACTGAAGCTTTCTTT. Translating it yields CASSYSVHRQGASTEAFF.

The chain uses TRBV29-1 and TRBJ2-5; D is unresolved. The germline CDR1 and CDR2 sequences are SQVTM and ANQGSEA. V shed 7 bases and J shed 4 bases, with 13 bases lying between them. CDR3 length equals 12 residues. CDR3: CSARWSIETQYF. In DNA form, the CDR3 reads TGCAGCGCCCGGTGGTCCATAGAGACCCAGTACTTC.

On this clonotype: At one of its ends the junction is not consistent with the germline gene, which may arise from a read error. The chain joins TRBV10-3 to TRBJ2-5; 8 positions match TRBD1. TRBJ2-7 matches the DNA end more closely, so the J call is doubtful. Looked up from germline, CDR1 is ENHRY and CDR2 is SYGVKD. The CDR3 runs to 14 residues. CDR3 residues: CTISDRGQGPEQYF. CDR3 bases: TGTACCATCAGTGACCGAGGACAGGGTCCCGAGCAGTACTTC.

The CDR3 region is CASSPDSTYGYTF. The CDR3 DNA reads TGTGCCAGCAGCCCAGACAGCACCTATGGCTACACCTTC. J is TRBJ1-2 and V is TRBV14, with a possible D match to TRBD1 (5 bases). V dropped 4 bases and J dropped 4 bases, with 10 bases sitting between them. The CDR3 contains 13 residues. Germline lookup yields CDR1 SGHDN and CDR2 FVKESK.

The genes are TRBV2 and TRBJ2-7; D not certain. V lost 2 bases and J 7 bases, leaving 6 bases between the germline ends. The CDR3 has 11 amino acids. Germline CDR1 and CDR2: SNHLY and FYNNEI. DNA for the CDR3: TGTGCCAGCAGTGAACTCTTGGAGCAGTACTTC. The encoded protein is CASSELLEQYF.

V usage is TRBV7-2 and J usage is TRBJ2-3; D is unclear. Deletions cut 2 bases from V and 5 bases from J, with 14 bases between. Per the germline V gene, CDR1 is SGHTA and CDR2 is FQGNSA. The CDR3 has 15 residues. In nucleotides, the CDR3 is TGTGCCAGCAGCTTAAGAAGGACGGCGGAAGATACGCAGTATTTT. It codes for CASSLRRTAEDTQYF. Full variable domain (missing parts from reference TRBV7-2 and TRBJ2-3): GAGVSQSPSNKVTEKGKDVELRCDPISGHTALYWYRQSLGQGLEFLIYFQGNSAPDKSGLPSDRFSAERTGGSVSTLTIQRTQQEDSAVYLCASSLRRTAEDTQYFGPGTRLTVL.

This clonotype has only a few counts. In DNA, the CDR3 is TGTGCCAGCAAGGGGGAACGACTCACAGATACGCAGTATTTT. As protein: CASKGERLTDTQYF. The chain joins TRBV6-2 or TRBV6-3 to TRBJ2-3; D might be TRBD1 (6 bases). This CDR3 contains 14 residues. V gave up 7 bases and J gave up 2 bases, with 13 bases separating them. Germline V gene sequence: CDR1 MNHEY, CDR2 SVGEGT.

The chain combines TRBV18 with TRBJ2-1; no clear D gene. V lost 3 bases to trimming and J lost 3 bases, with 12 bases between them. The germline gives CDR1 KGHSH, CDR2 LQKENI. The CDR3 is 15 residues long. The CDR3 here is CASSPGPEVYNEQFF. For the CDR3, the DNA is TGTGCCAGCTCACCTGGGCCAGAAGTCTACAATGAGCAGTTCTTC. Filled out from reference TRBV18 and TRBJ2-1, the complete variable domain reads NAGVMQNPRHLVRRRGQEARLRCSPMKGHSHVYWYRQLPEEGLKFMVYLQKENIIDESGMPKERFSAEFPKEGPSILRIQQVVRGDSAAYFCASSPGPEVYNEQFFGPGTRLTVL.

The CDR3 coding sequence is TGTGCCAGCAGCGCCGAGGGGCAGACCCAGTACTTC. This gives the protein CASSAEGQTQYF. The chain joins TRBV7-9 to TRBJ2-5; the D call may be TRBD1 or TRBD2 (5 bases each). The CDR3 extends over 12 amino acids. Germline V gene sequence: CDR1 SEHNR, CDR2 FQNEAQ (reference sequence). The ends were cut back, 5 bases at V and 6 bases at J, with 10 bases in the middle.

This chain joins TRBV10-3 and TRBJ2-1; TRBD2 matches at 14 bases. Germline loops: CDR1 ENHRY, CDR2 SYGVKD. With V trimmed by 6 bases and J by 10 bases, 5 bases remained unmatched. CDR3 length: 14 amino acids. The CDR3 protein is CAIRPGLAGVEQFF. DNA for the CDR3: TGTGCCATCAGACCGGGACTAGCGGGAGTAGAGCAGTTCTTC.

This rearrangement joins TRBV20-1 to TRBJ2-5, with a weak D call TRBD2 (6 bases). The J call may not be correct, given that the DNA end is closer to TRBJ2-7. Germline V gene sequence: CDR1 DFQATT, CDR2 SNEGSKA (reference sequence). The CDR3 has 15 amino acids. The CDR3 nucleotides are TGCAGTGCTAGAGGGCCGGGACTGTCCCCCGGCGAGCAGTACTTC. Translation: CSARGPGLSPGEQYF.

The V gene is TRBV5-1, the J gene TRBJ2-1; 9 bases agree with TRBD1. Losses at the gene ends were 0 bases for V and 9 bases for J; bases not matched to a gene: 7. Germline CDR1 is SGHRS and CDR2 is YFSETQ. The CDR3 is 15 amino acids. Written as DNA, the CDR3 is TGCGCCAGCAGCTTGGGGGACAGGGAACTTACTGAGCAGTTCTTC. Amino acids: CASSLGDRELTEQFF.

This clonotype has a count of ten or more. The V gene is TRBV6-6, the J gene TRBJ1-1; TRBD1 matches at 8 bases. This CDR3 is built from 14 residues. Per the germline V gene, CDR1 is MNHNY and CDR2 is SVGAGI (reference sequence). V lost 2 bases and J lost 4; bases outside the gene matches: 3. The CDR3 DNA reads TGTGCCAGCAGTTACGGACAGGGTAGCACTGAAGCTTTCTTT. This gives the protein CASSYGQGSTEAFF.

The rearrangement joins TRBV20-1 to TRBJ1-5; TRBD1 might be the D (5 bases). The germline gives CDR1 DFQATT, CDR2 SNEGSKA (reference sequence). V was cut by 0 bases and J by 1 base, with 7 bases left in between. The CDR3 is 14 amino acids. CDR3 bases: TGCAGTGCTAGAGAAGGGACCAGCAATCAGCCCCAGCATTTT. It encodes CSAREGTSNQPQHF.

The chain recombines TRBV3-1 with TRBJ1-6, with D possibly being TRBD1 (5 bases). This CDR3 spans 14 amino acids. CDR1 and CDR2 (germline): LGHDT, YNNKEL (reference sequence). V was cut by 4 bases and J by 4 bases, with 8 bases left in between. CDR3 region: CASSRGPYNSPLHF. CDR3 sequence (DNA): TGTGCCAGCAGCCGGGGACCTTATAATTCACCCCTCCACTTT.

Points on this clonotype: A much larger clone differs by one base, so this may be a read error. For the CDR3, the DNA is TGTGCCAGCAGCTTGTGGGGGGACTACGAGCAGTACTTC. It specifies CASSLWGDYEQYF. The chain recombines TRBV11-2 with TRBJ2-7, with D tentatively TRBD2 (6 bases). Germline V CDR1 and CDR2: SGHAT, FQNNGV. The CDR3 spans 13 residues. The ends were cut back, 3 bases at V and 3 bases at J, with 9 bases in the middle.

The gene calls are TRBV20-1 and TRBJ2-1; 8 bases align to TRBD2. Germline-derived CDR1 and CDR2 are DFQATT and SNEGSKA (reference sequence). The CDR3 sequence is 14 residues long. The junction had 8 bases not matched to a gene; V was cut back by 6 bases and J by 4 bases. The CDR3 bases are TGCAGTGCCCCCAGGGAGCGGGGGTACAATGAGCAGTTCTTC. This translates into CSAPRERGYNEQFF.

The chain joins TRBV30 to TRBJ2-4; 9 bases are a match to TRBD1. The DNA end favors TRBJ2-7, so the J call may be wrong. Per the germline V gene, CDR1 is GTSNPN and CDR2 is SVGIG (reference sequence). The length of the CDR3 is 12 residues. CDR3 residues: CAWGDRDYEQYF. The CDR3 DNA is TGTGCCTGGGGGGACAGGGACTACGAGCAGTACTTC.

As DNA, the CDR3 is TGTGCCAGCAGCCTCCCGGACGGGACTAATGAAAAACTGTTTTTT. Its translation: CASSLPDGTNEKLFF. The genes are TRBV3-1 and TRBJ1-4; D is uncertain. Germline-derived CDR1 and CDR2 are LGHDT and YNNKEL (reference sequence). Trimming took 4 bases from V and 2 from J, leaving 11 bases between them. The CDR3 covers 15 residues.

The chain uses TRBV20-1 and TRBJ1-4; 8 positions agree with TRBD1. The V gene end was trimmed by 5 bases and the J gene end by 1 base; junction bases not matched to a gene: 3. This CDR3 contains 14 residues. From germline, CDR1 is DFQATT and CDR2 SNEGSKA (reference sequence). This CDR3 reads CSAFDRGTNEKLFF. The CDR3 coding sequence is TGCAGTGCTTTTGACAGGGGAACTAATGAAAAACTGTTTTTT.

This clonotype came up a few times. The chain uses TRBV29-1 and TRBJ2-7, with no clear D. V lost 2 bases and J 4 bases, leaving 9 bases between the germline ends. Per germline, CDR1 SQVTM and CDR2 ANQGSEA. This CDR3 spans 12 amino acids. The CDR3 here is CSVEIGRYEQYF. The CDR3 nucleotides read TGCAGCGTTGAAATCGGCAGGTACGAGCAGTACTTC.